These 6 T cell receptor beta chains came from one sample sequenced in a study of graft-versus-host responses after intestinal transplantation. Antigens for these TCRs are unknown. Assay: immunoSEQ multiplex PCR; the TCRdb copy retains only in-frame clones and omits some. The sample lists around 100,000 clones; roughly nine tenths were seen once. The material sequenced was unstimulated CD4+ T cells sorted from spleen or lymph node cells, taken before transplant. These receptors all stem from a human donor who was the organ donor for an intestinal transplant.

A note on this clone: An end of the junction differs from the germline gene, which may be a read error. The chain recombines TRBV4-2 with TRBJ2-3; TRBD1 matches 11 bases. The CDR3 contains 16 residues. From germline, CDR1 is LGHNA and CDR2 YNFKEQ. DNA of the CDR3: TGTGCCAGCAGGCAAGGGACAGGGGGAAACACAGATACGCAGTATTTT. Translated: CASRQGTGGNTDTQYF.

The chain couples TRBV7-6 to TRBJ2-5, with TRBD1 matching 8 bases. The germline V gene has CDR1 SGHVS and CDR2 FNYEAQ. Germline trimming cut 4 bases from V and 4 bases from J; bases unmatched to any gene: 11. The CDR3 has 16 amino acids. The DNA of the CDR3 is TGTGCCAGCAGCTCTAGGGGACAGGTTTACATAGAGACCCAGTACTTC. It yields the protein CASSSRGQVYIETQYF.

Here the CDR3 DNA reads TGTGCCAGCAGCAAAAACAGGGACCGCGAGCAGTACTTC. Translation gives CASSKNRDREQYF. This rearrangement joins TRBV21-1 to TRBJ2-7; TRBD1 was called by the table and not checked on the DNA. TRBV21-1 is deemed a pseudogene. The CDR3 covers 13 residues.

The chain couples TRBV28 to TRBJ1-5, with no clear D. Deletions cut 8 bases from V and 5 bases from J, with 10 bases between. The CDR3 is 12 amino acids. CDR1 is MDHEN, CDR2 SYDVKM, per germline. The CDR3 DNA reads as TGTGCCAGCGAGCGGCGGGATCAGCCCCAGCATTTT. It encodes CASERRDQPQHF.

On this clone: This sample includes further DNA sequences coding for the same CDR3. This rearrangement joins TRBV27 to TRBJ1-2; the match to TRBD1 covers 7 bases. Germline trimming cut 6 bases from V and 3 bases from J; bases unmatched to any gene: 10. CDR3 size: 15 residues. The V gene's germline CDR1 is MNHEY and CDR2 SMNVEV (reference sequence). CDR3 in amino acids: CASRHTGVPDYGYTF. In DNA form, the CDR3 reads TGTGCCAGCAGGCATACAGGGGTACCCGACTATGGCTACACCTTC.

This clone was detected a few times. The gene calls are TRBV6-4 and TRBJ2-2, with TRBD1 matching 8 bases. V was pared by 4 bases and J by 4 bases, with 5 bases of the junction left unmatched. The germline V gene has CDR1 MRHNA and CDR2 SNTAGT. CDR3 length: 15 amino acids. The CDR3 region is CASSAGQDPTGELFF. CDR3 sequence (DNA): TGTGCCAGCAGTGCGGGACAGGACCCCACCGGGGAGCTGTTTTTT.